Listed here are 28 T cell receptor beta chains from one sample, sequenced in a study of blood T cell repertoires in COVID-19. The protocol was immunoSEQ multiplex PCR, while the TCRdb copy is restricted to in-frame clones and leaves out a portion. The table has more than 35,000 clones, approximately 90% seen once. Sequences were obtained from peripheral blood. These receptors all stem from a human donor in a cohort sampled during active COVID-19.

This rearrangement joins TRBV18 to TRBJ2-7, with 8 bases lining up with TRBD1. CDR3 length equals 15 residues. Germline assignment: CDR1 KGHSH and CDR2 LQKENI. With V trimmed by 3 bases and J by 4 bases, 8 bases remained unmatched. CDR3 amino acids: CASSPLGTGLYEQYF. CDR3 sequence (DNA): TGTGCCAGCTCACCCTTAGGGACAGGTCTTTACGAGCAGTACTTC.

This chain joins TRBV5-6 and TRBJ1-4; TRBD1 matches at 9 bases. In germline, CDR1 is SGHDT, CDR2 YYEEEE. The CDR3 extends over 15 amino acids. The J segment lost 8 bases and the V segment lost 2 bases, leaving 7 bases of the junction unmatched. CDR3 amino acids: CASSFRGTGIEKLFF. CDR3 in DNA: TGTGCCAGCAGCTTCCGCGGGACAGGGATCGAAAAACTGTTTTTT.

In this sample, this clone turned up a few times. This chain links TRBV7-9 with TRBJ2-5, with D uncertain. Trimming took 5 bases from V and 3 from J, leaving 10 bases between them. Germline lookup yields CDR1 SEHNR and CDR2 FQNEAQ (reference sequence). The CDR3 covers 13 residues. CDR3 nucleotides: TGTGCCAGCAGCCCGACTCTCAAAGAGACCCAGTACTTC. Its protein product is CASSPTLKETQYF.

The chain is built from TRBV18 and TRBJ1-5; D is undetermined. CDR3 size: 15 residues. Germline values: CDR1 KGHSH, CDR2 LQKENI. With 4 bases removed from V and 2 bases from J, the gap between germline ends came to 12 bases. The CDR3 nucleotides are TGTGCCAGCTCACGCCCCGGGAGCGGCAATCAGCCCCAGCATTTT. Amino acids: CASSRPGSGNQPQHF.

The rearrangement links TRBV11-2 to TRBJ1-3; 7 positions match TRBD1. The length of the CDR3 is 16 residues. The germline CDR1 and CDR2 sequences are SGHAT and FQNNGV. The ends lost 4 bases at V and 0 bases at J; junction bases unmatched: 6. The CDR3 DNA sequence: TGTGCCAGCAGCTCTCGCAGGGGGTTCTCTGGAAACACCATATATTTT. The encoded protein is CASSSRRGFSGNTIYF.

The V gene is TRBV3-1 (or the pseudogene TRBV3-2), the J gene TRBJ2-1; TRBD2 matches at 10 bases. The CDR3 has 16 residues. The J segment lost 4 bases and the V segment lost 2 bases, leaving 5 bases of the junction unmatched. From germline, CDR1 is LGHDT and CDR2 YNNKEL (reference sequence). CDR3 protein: CASSQLAGVGYNEQFF. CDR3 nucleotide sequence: TGTGCCAGCAGCCAACTAGCGGGAGTAGGTTACAATGAGCAGTTCTTC.

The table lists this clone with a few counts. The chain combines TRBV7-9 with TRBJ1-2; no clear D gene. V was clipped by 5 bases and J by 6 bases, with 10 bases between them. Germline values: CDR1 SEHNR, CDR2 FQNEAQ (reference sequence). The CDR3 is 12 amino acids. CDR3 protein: CASSQGANGYTF. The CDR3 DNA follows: TGTGCCAGCAGCCAAGGAGCAAATGGCTACACCTTC.

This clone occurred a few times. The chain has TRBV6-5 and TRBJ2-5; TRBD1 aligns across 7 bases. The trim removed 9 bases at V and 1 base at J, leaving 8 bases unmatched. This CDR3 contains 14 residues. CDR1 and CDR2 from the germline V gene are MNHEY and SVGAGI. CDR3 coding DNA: TGTGCCAGTAGTCGGGACAGTGCCCAAGAGACCCAGTACTTC. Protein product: CASSRDSAQETQYF.

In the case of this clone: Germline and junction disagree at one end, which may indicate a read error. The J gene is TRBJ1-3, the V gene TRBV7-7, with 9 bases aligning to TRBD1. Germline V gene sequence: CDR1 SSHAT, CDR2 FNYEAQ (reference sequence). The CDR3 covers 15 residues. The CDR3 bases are TGTGCTAGCAGCTCGGGACAGGGTACAGAAAACACCATATATTTT. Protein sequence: CASSSGQGTENTIYF.

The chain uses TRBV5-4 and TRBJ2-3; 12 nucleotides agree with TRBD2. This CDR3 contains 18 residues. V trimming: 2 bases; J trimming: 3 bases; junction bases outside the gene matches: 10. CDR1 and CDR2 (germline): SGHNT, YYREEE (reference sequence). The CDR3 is CASSFRTSGASPTDTQYF. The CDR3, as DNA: TGTGCCAGCAGCTTTAGGACTAGCGGGGCCTCACCAACAGATACGCAGTATTTT.

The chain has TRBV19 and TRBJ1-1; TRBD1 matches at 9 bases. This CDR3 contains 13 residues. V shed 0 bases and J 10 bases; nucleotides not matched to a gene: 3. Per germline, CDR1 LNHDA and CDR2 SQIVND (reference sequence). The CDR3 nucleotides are TGTGCCAGTAGTATAGAGGTGACAGGGGGAGCTTTCTTT. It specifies CASSIEVTGGAFF.

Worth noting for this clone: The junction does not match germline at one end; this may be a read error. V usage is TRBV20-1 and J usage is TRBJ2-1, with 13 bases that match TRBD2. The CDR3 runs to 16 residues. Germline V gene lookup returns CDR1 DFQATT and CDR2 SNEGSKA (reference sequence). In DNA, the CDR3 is TGCAGTGCTAGTAGATTTCCGGGACTAGCGGGACCTGGCGGGGTCTTC. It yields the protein CSASRFPGLAGPGGVF.

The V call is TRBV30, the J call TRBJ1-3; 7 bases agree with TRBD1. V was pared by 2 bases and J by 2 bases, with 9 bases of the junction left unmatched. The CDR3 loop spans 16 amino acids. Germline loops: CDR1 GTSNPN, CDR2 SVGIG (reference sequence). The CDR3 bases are TGTGCCTGGAGTCCAACAGGGGAAGTAGCTGGAAACACCATATATTTT. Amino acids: CAWSPTGEVAGNTIYF.

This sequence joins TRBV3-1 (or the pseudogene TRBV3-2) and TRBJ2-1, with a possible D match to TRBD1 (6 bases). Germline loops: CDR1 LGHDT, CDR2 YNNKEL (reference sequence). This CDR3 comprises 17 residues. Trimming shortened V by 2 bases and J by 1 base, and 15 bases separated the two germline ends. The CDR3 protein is CASSQLTGMGSYNEQFF. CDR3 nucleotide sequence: TGTGCCAGCAGCCAATTAACAGGGATGGGATCCTACAATGAGCAGTTCTTC.

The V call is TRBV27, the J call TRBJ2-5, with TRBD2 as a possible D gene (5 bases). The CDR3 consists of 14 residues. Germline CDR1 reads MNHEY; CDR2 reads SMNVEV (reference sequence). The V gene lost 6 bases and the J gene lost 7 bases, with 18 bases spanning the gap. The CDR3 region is CASSLAGVPGTQYF. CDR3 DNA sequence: TGTGCCAGCAGCCTTGCCGGGGTCCCAGGGACCCAGTACTTC.

The CDR3 coding sequence is TGTGCCAGCAGCTTGCTTACGGGGGACACTGAAGCTTTCTTT. Translating it yields CASSLLTGDTEAFF. The chain combines TRBV5-4 with TRBJ1-1; tentative D call: TRBD1 (5 bases). CDR1 and CDR2 from the germline V gene are SGHNT and YYREEE (reference sequence). There are 14 residues in the CDR3. The V and J ends lost 1 base and 3 bases respectively, with 10 bases between them.

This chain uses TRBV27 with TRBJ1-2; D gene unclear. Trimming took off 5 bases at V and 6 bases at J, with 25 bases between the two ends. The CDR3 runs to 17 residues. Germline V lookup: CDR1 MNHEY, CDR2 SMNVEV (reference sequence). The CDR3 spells CASSPLRRAQGVNGYTF. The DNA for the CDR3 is TGTGCCAGCAGTCCCTTACGGCGGGCTCAAGGCGTGAATGGCTACACCTTC.

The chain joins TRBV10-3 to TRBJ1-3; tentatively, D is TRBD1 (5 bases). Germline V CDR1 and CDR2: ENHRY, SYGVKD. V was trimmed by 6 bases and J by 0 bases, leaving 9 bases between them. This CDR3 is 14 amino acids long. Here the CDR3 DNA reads TGTGCCATCAGAGGGACTTCCTCTGGAAACACCATATATTTT. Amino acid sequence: CAIRGTSSGNTIYF.

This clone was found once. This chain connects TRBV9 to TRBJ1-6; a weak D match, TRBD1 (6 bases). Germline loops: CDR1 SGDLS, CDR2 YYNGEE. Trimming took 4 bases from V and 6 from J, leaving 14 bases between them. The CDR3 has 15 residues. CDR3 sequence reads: CASSSRTEINSPLHF. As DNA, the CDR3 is TGTGCCAGCAGCTCCCGGACAGAAATTAATTCACCCCTCCACTTT.

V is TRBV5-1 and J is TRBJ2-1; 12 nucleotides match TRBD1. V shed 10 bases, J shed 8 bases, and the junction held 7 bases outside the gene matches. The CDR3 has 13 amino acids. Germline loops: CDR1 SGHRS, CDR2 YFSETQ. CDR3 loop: CASTGTGGYEQFF. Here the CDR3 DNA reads TGCGCCTCTACCGGGACAGGGGGCTATGAGCAGTTCTTC.

CDR3 nucleotide sequence: TGTGCCAGCAGGGGGGACTCCCTTGGGGCAGAGACCCAGTACTTC. This gives the protein CASRGDSLGAETQYF. The chain uses TRBV6-5 and TRBJ2-5; tentatively, D is TRBD2 (6 bases). With 6 bases removed from V and 4 bases from J, the gap between germline ends came to 18 bases. The CDR3 loop spans 15 amino acids. Germline V gene data show CDR1 as MNHEY and CDR2 as SVGAGI.

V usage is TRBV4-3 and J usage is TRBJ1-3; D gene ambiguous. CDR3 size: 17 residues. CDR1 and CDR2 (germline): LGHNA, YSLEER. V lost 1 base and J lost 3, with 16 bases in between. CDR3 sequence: CASSQVPRAGDGNTIYF. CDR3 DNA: TGCGCCAGCAGCCAAGTTCCCCGGGCCGGGGATGGAAACACCATATATTTT.

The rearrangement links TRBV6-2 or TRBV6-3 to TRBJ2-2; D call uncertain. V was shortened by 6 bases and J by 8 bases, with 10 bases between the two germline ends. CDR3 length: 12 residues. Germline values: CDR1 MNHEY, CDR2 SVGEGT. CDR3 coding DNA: TGTGCCAGCAGCTCCCTTACTGGGGAGCTGTTTTTT. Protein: CASSSLTGELFF.

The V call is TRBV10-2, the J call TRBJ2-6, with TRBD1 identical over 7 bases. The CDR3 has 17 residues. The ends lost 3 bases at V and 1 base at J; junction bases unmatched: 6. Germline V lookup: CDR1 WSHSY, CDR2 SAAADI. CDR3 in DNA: TGCGCCAGCAGTGATTTGGGCAGGGGGTCTGGGGCCAACGTCCTGACTTTC. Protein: CASSDLGRGSGANVLTF.

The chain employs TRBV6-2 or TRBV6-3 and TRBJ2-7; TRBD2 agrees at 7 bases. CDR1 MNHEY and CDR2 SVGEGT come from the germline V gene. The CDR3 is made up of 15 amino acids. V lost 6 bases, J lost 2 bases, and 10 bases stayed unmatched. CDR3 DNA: TGTGCCAGCAGCTCGAGCGGGGTTACCCCCTACGAGCAGTACTTC. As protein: CASSSSGVTPYEQYF.

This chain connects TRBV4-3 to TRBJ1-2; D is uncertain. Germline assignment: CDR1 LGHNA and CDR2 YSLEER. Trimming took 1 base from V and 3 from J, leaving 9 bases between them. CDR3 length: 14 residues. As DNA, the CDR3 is TGCGCCAGCAGCCAAGGGGAGGCCGACTATGGCTACACCTTC. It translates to CASSQGEADYGYTF.

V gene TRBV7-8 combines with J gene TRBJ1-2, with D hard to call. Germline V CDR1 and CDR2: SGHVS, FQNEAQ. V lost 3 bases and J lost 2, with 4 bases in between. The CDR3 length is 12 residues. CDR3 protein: CASSFLNYGYTF. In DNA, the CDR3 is TGTGCCAGCAGCTTCCTGAACTATGGCTACACCTTC.

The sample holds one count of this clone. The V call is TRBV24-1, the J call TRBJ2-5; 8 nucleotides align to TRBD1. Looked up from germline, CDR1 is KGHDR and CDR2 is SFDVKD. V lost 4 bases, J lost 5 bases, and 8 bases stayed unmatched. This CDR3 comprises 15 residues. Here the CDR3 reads CATSDPGQVGETQYF. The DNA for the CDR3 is TGTGCCACCAGTGACCCGGGACAGGTGGGGGAGACCCAGTACTTC.